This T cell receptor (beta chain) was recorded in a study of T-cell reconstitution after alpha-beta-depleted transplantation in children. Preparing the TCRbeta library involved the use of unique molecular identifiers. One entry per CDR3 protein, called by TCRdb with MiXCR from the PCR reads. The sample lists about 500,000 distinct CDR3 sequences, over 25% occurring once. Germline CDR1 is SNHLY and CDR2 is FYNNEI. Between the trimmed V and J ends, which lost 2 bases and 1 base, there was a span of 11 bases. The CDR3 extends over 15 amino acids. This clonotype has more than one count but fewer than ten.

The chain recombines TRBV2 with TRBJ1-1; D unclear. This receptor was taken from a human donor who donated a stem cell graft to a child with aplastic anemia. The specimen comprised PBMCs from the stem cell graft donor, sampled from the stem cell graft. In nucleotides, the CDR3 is TGTGCCAGCAGTGAATTCAGCATAACGAACACTGAAGCTTTCTTT. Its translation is CASSEFSITNTEAFF.